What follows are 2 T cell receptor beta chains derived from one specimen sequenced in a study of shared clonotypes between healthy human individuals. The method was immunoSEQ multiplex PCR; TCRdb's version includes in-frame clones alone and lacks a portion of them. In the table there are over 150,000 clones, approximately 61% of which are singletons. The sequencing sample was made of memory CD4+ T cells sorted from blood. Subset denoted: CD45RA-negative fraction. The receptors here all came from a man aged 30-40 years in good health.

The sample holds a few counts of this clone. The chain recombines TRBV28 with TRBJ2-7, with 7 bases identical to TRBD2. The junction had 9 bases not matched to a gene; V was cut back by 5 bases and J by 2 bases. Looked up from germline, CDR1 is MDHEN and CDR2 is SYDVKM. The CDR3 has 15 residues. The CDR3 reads CASSLWGGEAYEQYF. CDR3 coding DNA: TGTGCCAGCAGTCTTTGGGGGGGGGAAGCCTACGAGCAGTACTTC.

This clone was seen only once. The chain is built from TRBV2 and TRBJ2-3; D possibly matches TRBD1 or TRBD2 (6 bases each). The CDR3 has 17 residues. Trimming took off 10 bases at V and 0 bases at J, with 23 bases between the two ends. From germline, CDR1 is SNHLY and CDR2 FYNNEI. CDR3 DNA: TGTGCCACCAGCTTTCTGCGGAGGGGGACTAGCACAGATACGCAGTATTTT. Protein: CATSFLRRGTSTDTQYF.